The 27 T cell receptor beta chains in this list originate from one sample, sequenced in a study of blood T cell repertoires in COVID-19. Data came from immunoSEQ multiplex PCR; TCRdb stores just in-frame clones and leaves some out. Among about 670,000 clones, 90% were seen once, and the ten largest hold 0.2% to 0.3%. The sample consisted of peripheral blood. All receptors come from a woman aged 18-35 years with acute or convalescent COVID-19.

The chain recombines TRBV3-1 (or the pseudogene TRBV3-2) with TRBJ1-6; D is unclear. V shed 0 bases and J shed 4 bases, with 13 bases lying between them. The CDR3 consists of 17 residues. The germline gives CDR1 LGHDT, CDR2 YNNKEL (reference sequence). The CDR3 protein is CASSQEAGRTYNSPLHF. The CDR3 nucleotides read TGTGCCAGCAGCCAAGAGGCGGGCCGCACTTATAATTCACCCCTCCACTTT.

The V gene is TRBV18, the J gene TRBJ1-2; TRBD1 is a possible D gene (5 bases). Trimming removed 6 bases at V and 4 bases at J, with 12 bases between. The CDR3 has 13 amino acids. Germline lookup yields CDR1 KGHSH and CDR2 LQKENI. CDR3 sequence: CASSPDGGYGYTF. The CDR3 DNA follows: TGTGCCAGCTCTCCCGACGGGGGCTATGGCTACACCTTC. The variable domain in full, completed from reference TRBV18 and TRBJ1-2, reads NAGVMQNPRHLVRRRGQEARLRCSPMKGHSHVYWYRQLPEEGLKFMVYLQKENIIDESGMPKERFSAEFPKEGPSILRIQQVVRGDSAAYFCASSPDGGYGYTFGSGTRLTVV.

The V and J genes are TRBV9 and TRBJ2-7; no reliable D call. The V end lost 4 bases, the J end lost 4 bases, and 12 bases lay between the germline ends. The CDR3 is 13 amino acids. Germline CDR1 is SGDLS and CDR2 is YYNGEE. In DNA form, the CDR3 reads TGTGCCAGCAGCCCCGGAGACCCATACGAGCAGTACTTC. Translation gives CASSPGDPYEQYF. The variable domain in full, completed from reference TRBV9 and TRBJ2-7, reads DSGVTQTPKHLITATGQRVTLRCSPRSGDLSVYWYQQSLDQGLQFLIQYYNGEERAKGNILERFSAQQFPDLHSELNLSSLELGDSALYFCASSPGDPYEQYFGPGTRLTVT.

The chain joins TRBV14 to TRBJ2-7; the D gene is possibly TRBD1 (7 bases). The CDR3 runs 14 residues. V lost 4 bases, J lost 5 bases, and 15 bases lay in between. Looked up from germline, CDR1 is SGHDN and CDR2 is FVKESK. The chain's CDR3 is CASSRRTGGNEQYF. CDR3 DNA: TGTGCCAGCAGCCGGAGGACAGGAGGGAACGAGCAGTACTTC.

J is TRBJ2-3 and V is TRBV19; D perhaps matches TRBD1 (6 bases). The length of the CDR3 is 16 residues. V was clipped by 4 bases and J by 0 bases, with 14 bases between them. The V gene's germline CDR1 is LNHDA and CDR2 SQIVND (reference sequence). The CDR3 DNA reads as TGTGCCAGTAGTACCACAGGGTCGTGGAGCACAGATACGCAGTATTTT. Translation gives CASSTTGSWSTDTQYF.

This clone was recorded only once. The V call is TRBV12-5, the J call TRBJ1-5; 10 bases fit TRBD1. This CDR3 spans 15 amino acids. Looked up from germline, CDR1 is LGHNT and CDR2 is FRNRAP. V was pared by 1 base and J by 6 bases, with 3 bases of the junction left unmatched. As DNA, the CDR3 is TGTGCTAGTGGTTTGGAGGGACAGGGGAGTCAGCCCCAGCATTTT. Translated: CASGLEGQGSQPQHF.

V is TRBV19 and J is TRBJ2-1, with 9 bases matching TRBD1. The CDR3 is made up of 13 amino acids. Germline V CDR1 and CDR2: LNHDA, SQIVND (reference sequence). V shed 10 bases, J shed 4 bases, and the junction held 5 bases outside the gene matches. CDR3 in DNA: TGTGCCACTACAGGGGGCGCTTACAATGAGCAGTTCTTC. Residues: CATTGGAYNEQFF.

The V call is TRBV7-9, the J call TRBJ2-3; 9 bases fit TRBD2. In germline, CDR1 is SEHNR, CDR2 FQNEAQ (reference sequence). The CDR3 extends over 16 amino acids. V was clipped by 5 bases and J by 2 bases; unmatched bases: 8. The CDR3, as DNA: TGTGCCAGCAGCCACAGACTAGCGGAAAACACAGATACGCAGTATTTT. Its translation: CASSHRLAENTDTQYF.

This clone was recorded at least ten times. J is TRBJ2-3 and V is TRBV24-1; 7 positions match TRBD1. Germline CDR1 and CDR2: KGHDR and SFDVKD. This CDR3 has 16 amino acids. Germline trimming cut 3 bases from V and 7 bases from J; bases unmatched to any gene: 12. CDR3: CATSDPSRDSEYTQYF. The CDR3 DNA reads as TGTGCCACCAGTGATCCATCCAGGGACAGCGAGTATACGCAGTATTTT.

V is TRBV2 and J is TRBJ1-2; TRBD1 agrees at 10 bases. The CDR3 spans 13 residues. Germline CDR1 and CDR2: SNHLY and FYNNEI. Trimming took 6 bases from V and 7 from J; bases not matched to a gene: 5. Here the CDR3 reads CASRGQGTSGYTF. In nucleotides, the CDR3 is TGTGCCAGCAGGGGACAGGGGACATCTGGCTACACCTTC.

The chain employs TRBV7-8 and TRBJ1-6, with 10 bases lining up with TRBD1. CDR1 and CDR2 (germline): SGHVS, FQNEAQ. This CDR3 spans 15 amino acids. V lost 5 bases, J lost 9 bases, and 7 bases stayed unmatched. CDR3: CASSRGTGASSPLHF. For the CDR3, the DNA is TGTGCCAGCAGCCGAGGGACAGGGGCATCTTCACCCCTCCACTTT.

The V call is TRBV3-1 (or the pseudogene TRBV3-2), the J call TRBJ1-4, with unresolved D. The CDR3 consists of 16 residues. The germline gives CDR1 LGHDT, CDR2 YNNKEL (reference sequence). Trimming shortened V by 3 bases and J by 0 bases, and 11 bases separated the two germline ends. CDR3 sequence: CASSQKRTATNEKLFF. The CDR3 DNA is TGTGCCAGCAGCCAGAAAAGGACTGCAACTAATGAAAAACTGTTTTTT.

The J gene is TRBJ1-1, the V gene TRBV25-1; D is unclear. Trimming cost V 6 bases and J 1 base, with 9 bases left between them. The CDR3 contains 13 residues. Germline loops: CDR1 MGHDK, CDR2 SYGVNS. The CDR3 DNA follows: TGTGCCAGCAGAGCACAGAAGAACACTGAAGCTTTCTTT. Its translation: CASRAQKNTEAFF.

The DNA for the CDR3 is TGTGCCAGCAGTTACTCTTCAGGGATCACTGAAGCTTTCTTT. It yields the protein CASSYSSGITEAFF. The chain is built from TRBV6-5 and TRBJ1-1; D may be TRBD1 (5 bases). Germline assignment: CDR1 MNHEY and CDR2 SVGAGI. The CDR3 is made up of 14 amino acids. V was pared by 0 bases and J by 4 bases, with 9 bases between.

The J gene is TRBJ2-2, the V gene TRBV9; the match to TRBD1 covers 10 bases. Germline V gene lookup returns CDR1 SGDLS and CDR2 YYNGEE. Losses at the gene ends were 4 bases for V and 5 bases for J; bases not matched to a gene: 11. The CDR3 has 17 amino acids. The CDR3 is CASSPHRQGAGTGELFF. The CDR3 DNA is TGTGCCAGCAGCCCCCACCGACAGGGGGCTGGGACCGGGGAGCTGTTTTTT.

The chain links TRBV4-1 to TRBJ1-5, with D hard to call. Trimming took 5 bases from V and 5 from J, leaving 16 bases between them. The germline CDR1 and CDR2 sequences are MGHRA and YSYEKL. The CDR3 length is 15 residues. CDR3 sequence: CASSALNQAHQPQHF. Here the CDR3 DNA reads TGCGCCAGCAGCGCATTGAACCAAGCCCATCAGCCCCAGCATTTT.

The gene calls are TRBV18 and TRBJ1-1, with TRBD1 matching over 9 bases. The CDR3 runs to 17 residues. Germline CDR1 KGHSH, CDR2 LQKENI. The J segment lost 6 bases and the V segment lost 1 base, leaving 12 bases of the junction unmatched. The CDR3 bases are TGTGCCAGCTCACCACGACAGGGGGAGGCGATCGGCGCTGAAGCTTTCTTT. It is translated as CASSPRQGEAIGAEAFF.

The genes are TRBV6-6 and TRBJ2-3; D might be TRBD2 (6 bases). V lost 2 bases to trimming and J lost 6 bases, with 12 bases between them. This CDR3 has 14 residues. Looked up from germline, CDR1 is MNHNY and CDR2 is SVGAGI (reference sequence). The CDR3, as DNA: TGTGCCAGCAGTTACGGGGACTCATCGGATACGCAGTATTTT. It yields the protein CASSYGDSSDTQYF.

The rearrangement joins TRBV6-1 to TRBJ2-4; perhaps TRBD1 as D (6 bases). The CDR3 runs 17 residues. V shed 3 bases and J shed 2 bases, with 17 bases lying between them. Germline V CDR1 and CDR2: MNHNS, SASEGT. CDR3 bases: TGTGCCAGCAGTGATCAACAGGGAAGTTTGTCCAAAAACATTCAGTACTTC. Protein product: CASSDQQGSLSKNIQYF.

V gene TRBV5-4 combines with J gene TRBJ2-5; TRBD2 matches at 12 bases. Germline values: CDR1 SGHNT, CDR2 YYREEE (reference sequence). This CDR3 has 16 residues. After removal of 4 bases from V and 3 bases from J, the junction contained 7 bases not matched to a gene. The CDR3 here is CASSPLLAGGEETQYF. The CDR3 DNA reads TGTGCCAGCAGCCCCCTACTAGCGGGGGGAGAAGAGACCCAGTACTTC.

The genes are TRBV27 and TRBJ2-1; 7 positions match TRBD2. Germline CDR1 is MNHEY and CDR2 is SMNVEV (reference sequence). CDR3 length equals 12 residues. Trimming at V came to 8 bases and at J to 7 bases, leaving 5 bases not matched to a gene. CDR3 amino acids: CASQQAGNEQFF. DNA for the CDR3: TGTGCCAGCCAACAAGCGGGAAATGAGCAGTTCTTC.

The rearrangement links TRBV6-5 to TRBJ1-1, with 8 bases lining up with TRBD1. Looked up from germline, CDR1 is MNHEY and CDR2 is SVGAGI. J was trimmed by 5 bases and V by 8 bases; bases with no gene match: 7. The CDR3 is made up of 13 amino acids. CDR3 protein: CASYRGVGTEAFF. As DNA, the CDR3 is TGTGCCAGCTACAGGGGGGTGGGTACTGAAGCTTTCTTT.

The chain couples TRBV9 to TRBJ1-1; TRBD1 matches 7 bases. Germline CDR1 SGDLS, CDR2 YYNGEE. This CDR3 is built from 14 residues. Losses at the gene ends were 0 bases for V and 10 bases for J; bases not matched to a gene: 9. CDR3 bases: TGTGCCAGCAGCGTAGCTCGACAGGGAGGTGTAGCTTTCTTT. This sequence encodes CASSVARQGGVAFF.

The V call is TRBV3-1 (or the pseudogene TRBV3-2), the J call TRBJ1-1; D possibly corresponds to TRBD1 (5 bases). The CDR3 is 14 amino acids. The V end was cut by 1 base, the J end by 5 bases, with 11 bases between. Germline-derived CDR1 and CDR2 are LGHDT and YNNKEL (reference sequence). CDR3 amino acids: CASSQARALTEAFF. The CDR3 region has the DNA TGTGCCAGCAGCCAAGCCAGGGCCCTAACTGAAGCTTTCTTT.

For this clone: Other DNA sequences from this sample encode an identical CDR3 as well. This chain connects TRBV5-4 to TRBJ2-7; 11 bases match TRBD2. The junction had 3 bases not matched to a gene; V was cut back by 4 bases and J by 3 bases. There are 14 residues in the CDR3. Per germline, CDR1 SGHNT and CDR2 YYREEE (reference sequence). The CDR3 is CASSLGTSGYEQYF. CDR3 DNA sequence: TGTGCCAGCAGCCTAGGGACTAGCGGCTACGAGCAGTACTTC.

The DNA of the CDR3 is TGTGCCAGCACCCTACAGGGGTCCGGGGAGCTGTTTTTT. It specifies CASTLQGSGELFF. V gene TRBV12-3 or TRBV12-4 combines with J gene TRBJ2-2, with 7 positions matching TRBD1. The V segment lost 7 bases and the J segment 6 bases; nucleotides outside the gene matches: 5. The CDR3 extends over 13 amino acids.

The chain carries TRBV5-1 and TRBJ1-6; no clear D. This CDR3 comprises 13 residues. From germline, CDR1 is SGHRS and CDR2 YFSETQ. Trimming left V 0 bases short and J 11 bases short, with 9 bases between. The CDR3 sequence is CASSLVRNTPLHF. Written as DNA, the CDR3 is TGCGCCAGCAGCTTGGTCAGGAATACACCCCTCCACTTT.